The text below deals with one TCR beta chain. The sample comes from a study of PD-L1 blockade in urothelial cancer. Study-level background: Male sex and bladder-origin urothelial cancer characterized about 90% of the 29 patients. Peripheral blood specimens exhibited a median yield of 141,255 T cells.

The V end was cut by 0 bases, the J end by 0 bases, with 8 bases between. Germline V gene data show CDR1 as SGHDN and CDR2 as FVKESK. There are 15 residues in the CDR3. Each PCR had synthetic TCR analog templates added to it as a spike-in. Only in-frame clones appear in the TCRdb table, and some are missing; sequencing was by immunoSEQ multiplex PCR. The table lists about 50,000 clones, around 90% of them singletons, with less than 8% in the top ten. Sequencing was performed on PBMCs, taken around atezolizumab (anti-PD-L1) treatment. The chain couples TRBV14 to TRBJ2-5; perhaps TRBD1 as D (6 bases). The TCR was taken from a man between 60 and 75 years old with urothelial cancer. CDR3 nucleotide sequence: TGTGCCAGCAGCCAAGAAGGGGGATACCAAGAGACCCAGTACTTC. Residues: CASSQEGGYQETQYF.